The 3 T cell receptor beta chains below were found in one sample sequenced in a study of T cell responses to AZD1222 COVID-19 vaccine. Generated by immunoSEQ multiplex PCR, the TCRdb table keeps only in-frame clones and is missing some. The sample has around 66,000 clones; less than 90% are singletons. The sample here was peripheral blood, taken on day 0 of AZD1222 vaccination. The receptor source for this set is an adult in good health.

V usage is TRBV7-2 and J usage is TRBJ1-5; D gene uncertain. The V end lost 5 bases, the J end lost 1 base, and 6 bases lay between the germline ends. CDR1 is SGHTA and CDR2 is FQGNSA in the germline V gene. CDR3 length: 13 residues. The CDR3 bases are TGTGCCAGCAGCCCGGTCAGCAATCAGCCCCAGCATTTT. This translates into CASSPVSNQPQHF.

The chain combines TRBV11-2 with TRBJ2-3; 11 bases line up with TRBD2. The CDR3 runs 19 residues. V shed 1 base, J shed 0 bases, and the junction held 9 bases outside the gene matches. CDR1 is SGHAT and CDR2 is FQNNGV in the germline V gene. The CDR3 region is CASSLVLAGASTSTDTQYF. In DNA form, the CDR3 reads TGTGCCAGCAGCTTAGTACTAGCGGGGGCCTCCACTAGCACAGATACGCAGTATTTT.

The J gene is TRBJ2-7, the V gene TRBV27; TRBD2 matches 13 bases. This CDR3 is built from 14 residues. The V segment lost 6 bases and the J segment 6 bases; nucleotides outside the gene matches: 5. Per the germline V gene, CDR1 is MNHEY and CDR2 is SMNVEV (reference sequence). The CDR3 sequence is CASRAGTSGVEQYF. For the CDR3, the DNA is TGTGCCAGCAGGGCCGGGACTAGCGGGGTCGAGCAGTACTTC.